Listed here are 19 T cell receptor beta chains from one sample, sequenced in a study of blood T cell repertoires in COVID-19. Here immunoSEQ multiplex PCR was the method, and the copy in TCRdb shows in-frame clones only, minus some. The sample includes some 240,000 clones, 70% to 90% of them seen just once. The sample consisted of PBMCs or T cells enriched from blood (not recorded which). Receptors were obtained from a woman in her 50s who had been exposed to COVID-19.

The chain has TRBV5-1 and TRBJ2-3; D is possibly TRBD2 (6 bases). V lost 3 bases and J 2 bases, leaving 13 bases between the germline ends. Germline V gene data show CDR1 as SGHRS and CDR2 as YFSETQ. The CDR3 covers 15 residues. This CDR3 is CASSSGTPFTDTQYF. CDR3 nucleotide sequence: TGCGCCAGCAGCTCGGGGACTCCATTCACAGATACGCAGTATTTT.

DNA for the CDR3: TGTGCCAGCAGTTCAAAGAGAATTTCCTACGAGCAGTACTTC. Its protein product is CASSSKRISYEQYF. The chain carries TRBV27 and TRBJ2-7; D gene uncertain. The germline V gene has CDR1 MNHEY and CDR2 SMNVEV (reference sequence). Trimming stripped 4 bases from V and 1 base from J, with 11 bases between. The CDR3 totals 14 residues.

The rearrangement links TRBV19 to TRBJ1-1; a possible D gene is TRBD1 (6 bases). The length of the CDR3 is 13 residues. The V end was cut by 5 bases, the J end by 3 bases, with 10 bases between. The germline gives CDR1 LNHDA, CDR2 SQIVND (reference sequence). The CDR3: CASSPNRDTEAFF. The CDR3 DNA sequence: TGTGCCAGTAGTCCAAACAGGGACACTGAAGCTTTCTTT.

The chain joins TRBV3-1 (or the pseudogene TRBV3-2) to TRBJ1-1; no reliable D call. V was pared by 4 bases and J by 11 bases, with 20 bases between. CDR3 length: 14 residues. The germline gives CDR1 LGHDT, CDR2 YNNKEL (reference sequence). The CDR3 region has the DNA TGTGCCAGCAGCCCCACTCGGGGTGACTCGCCGGCTTTCTTT. It is translated as CASSPTRGDSPAFF.

This clone occurred a few times. Here the CDR3 reads CAISTESYEQYF. The CDR3, as DNA: TGCGCCATTTCGACAGAATCCTACGAGCAGTACTTC. The chain carries TRBV10-2 and TRBJ2-7; weak D call: TRBD1 (5 bases). Germline V gene lookup returns CDR1 WSHSY and CDR2 SAAADI. The germline V and J ends were trimmed by 10 bases and 1 base, with 11 bases remaining between them. CDR3 length: 12 amino acids.

V and J are TRBV5-4 and TRBJ1-6; a possible D gene is TRBD1 (5 bases). V was cut by 4 bases and J by 7 bases, with 9 bases left in between. The CDR3 contains 13 residues. Germline CDR1 reads SGHNT; CDR2 reads YYREEE (reference sequence). The CDR3 sequence is CASSTQDNSPLHF. In DNA form, the CDR3 reads TGTGCCAGCAGCACACAGGACAATTCACCCCTCCACTTT. The entire variable domain, with the rest obtained from reference TRBV5-4 and TRBJ1-6, is as follows: ETGVTQSPTHLIKTRGQQVTLRCSSQSGHNTVSWYQQALGQGPQFIFQYYREEENGRGNFPPRFSGLQFPNYSSELNVNALELDDSALYLCASSTQDNSPLHFGNGTRLTVT.

This clone was observed a handful of times. Additional DNA sequences in this sample encode the identical CDR3. This rearrangement joins TRBV29-1 to TRBJ1-1; D ambiguous. Germline values: CDR1 SQVTM, CDR2 ANQGSEA. V shed 2 bases and J shed 1 base, with 8 bases lying between them. The CDR3 is 13 residues long. This chain's CDR3 is CSVETGQNTEAFF. The CDR3 nucleotides read TGCAGCGTTGAAACGGGTCAGAACACTGAAGCTTTCTTT.

This rearrangement joins TRBV10-3 to TRBJ2-3, with D tentatively TRBD2 (6 bases). Germline V lookup: CDR1 ENHRY, CDR2 SYGVKD. The CDR3 totals 13 residues. V lost 8 bases and J 4 bases, leaving 13 bases between the germline ends. The CDR3 DNA reads as TGTGCCATCGCCACTAGCCCTTCAGATACGCAGTATTTT. Translation: CAIATSPSDTQYF.

Here the CDR3 DNA reads TGTGCCAGCAGCCAGGACAGCGAGGGGTATGGCTACACCTTC. This gives the protein CASSQDSEGYGYTF. The genes are TRBV7-8 and TRBJ1-2, with D maybe TRBD1 (6 bases). The CDR3 consists of 14 residues. Germline CDR1 and CDR2: SGHVS and FQNEAQ. The V end was cut by 5 bases, the J end by 5 bases, with 15 bases between.

The chain joins TRBV4-3 to TRBJ1-4, with 11 bases aligning to TRBD1. Germline CDR1 is LGHNA and CDR2 is YSLEER. V shed 0 bases, J shed 8 bases, and the junction held 5 bases outside the gene matches. The CDR3 contains 16 residues. In DNA, the CDR3 is TGCGCCAGCAGCCAAGATGCAGGGACAGGGGGGGAAAAACTGTTTTTT. Its protein product is CASSQDAGTGGEKLFF.

The chain has TRBV29-1 and TRBJ1-5; D is possibly TRBD1 (5 bases). CDR1 and CDR2 (germline): SQVTM, ANQGSEA. This CDR3 is 13 amino acids long. V was pared by 4 bases and J by 4 bases, with 11 bases between. In nucleotides, the CDR3 is TGCAGCGTTGCATCGGGGGTAAATCAGCCCCAGCATTTT. Translating gives CSVASGVNQPQHF.

This clone was picked up one time. V is TRBV6-5 and J is TRBJ1-4; D is unclear. V was cut by 7 bases and J by 5 bases, with 17 bases left in between. This CDR3 contains 15 residues. The germline CDR1 and CDR2 sequences are MNHEY and SVGAGI. The CDR3 DNA is TGTGCCAGCACCGGCCGAGGCAGCAAGAATGAAAAACTGTTTTTT. As protein: CASTGRGSKNEKLFF.

This chain connects TRBV10-3 to TRBJ2-7; 8 positions agree with TRBD1. Germline V gene data show CDR1 as ENHRY and CDR2 as SYGVKD. The CDR3 has 14 amino acids. V gave up 2 bases and J gave up 4 bases; unmatched junction bases: 4. In DNA, the CDR3 is TGTGCCATCAGTGAGAACCGGGACAGGTACGAGCAGTACTTC. Protein sequence: CAISENRDRYEQYF.

A single count supports this clone. This chain joins TRBV7-8 and TRBJ1-2, with D unresolved. V was cut by 4 bases and J by 0 bases, with 3 bases left in between. The germline CDR1 and CDR2 sequences are SGHVS and FQNEAQ. The CDR3 totals 12 residues. This chain's CDR3 is CASSSSNYGYTF. The CDR3 region has the DNA TGTGCCAGCAGCTCGTCTAACTATGGCTACACCTTC.

This clone was picked up one time. The rearrangement uses TRBV25-1 and TRBJ1-1; the match to TRBD1 covers 7 bases. The CDR3 has 15 residues. Germline lookup yields CDR1 MGHDK and CDR2 SYGVNS. Germline trimming cut 6 bases from V and 3 bases from J; bases unmatched to any gene: 10. DNA of the CDR3: TGTGCCAGCAGACCACAGGGGACTGGGGACACTGAAGCTTTCTTT. Amino acids: CASRPQGTGDTEAFF. Combining the CDR3 with reference TRBV25-1 and TRBJ1-1 gives the whole variable domain EADIYQTPRYLVIGTGKKITLECSQTMGHDKMYWYQQDPGMELHLIHYSYGVNSTEKGDLSSESTVSRIRTEHFPLTLESARPSHTSQYLCASRPQGTGDTEAFFGQGTRLTVV.

This chain connects TRBV7-9 to TRBJ1-2; no clear D. The germline V gene encodes CDR1 SEHNR and CDR2 FQNEAQ (reference sequence). This CDR3 is built from 15 residues. V was shortened by 1 base and J by 8 bases, with 17 bases between the two germline ends. Here the CDR3 reads CASSLVLDGVRGYTF. The CDR3 DNA is TGTGCCAGCAGCTTAGTTCTCGACGGTGTGAGGGGCTACACCTTC.

The rearrangement links TRBV11-1 to TRBJ1-6; D uncertain. V dropped 5 bases and J dropped 6 bases, with 5 bases sitting between them. The CDR3 is made up of 12 amino acids. CDR1 is SGHAT, CDR2 FQDESV, per germline (reference sequence). CDR3 DNA: TGTGCCAGCAGCACTCGTAATTCACCCCTCCACTTT. Residues: CASSTRNSPLHF.

This CDR3 reads CSVVTGSGNTIYF. In DNA form, the CDR3 reads TGCAGCGTTGTTACGGGCTCTGGAAACACCATATATTTT. The rearrangement uses TRBV29-1 and TRBJ1-3; D gene uncertain. The CDR3 runs 13 residues. Germline V CDR1 and CDR2: SQVTM, ANQGSEA. Trimming left V 4 bases short and J 0 bases short, with 7 bases between.

The rearrangement uses TRBV11-2 and TRBJ1-1; TRBD1 agrees at 7 bases. Per germline, CDR1 SGHAT and CDR2 FQNNGV. The trim removed 5 bases at V and 0 bases at J, leaving 6 bases unmatched. This CDR3 comprises 15 residues. The CDR3: CASSTGTDMNTEAFF. The CDR3 bases are TGTGCCAGCAGCACAGGGACAGATATGAACACTGAAGCTTTCTTT.